The 6 T cell receptor beta chains presented below share a single source sample, sequenced in a study of blood T cell repertoires in COVID-19. Repertoires were generated with immunoSEQ multiplex PCR, while TCRdb's copy carries only in-frame clones and drops some. There are about 190,000 clones in the sample; 80% to 90% occur only once, and under 2.5% lies in the top ten. The material sequenced was peripheral blood. Receptor source: a man aged 65 to 85 with active or convalescent COVID-19.

The genes are TRBV9 and TRBJ1-1; possible D gene TRBD1, 6 bases. Trimming shortened V by 3 bases and J by 5 bases, and 17 bases separated the two germline ends. CDR3 length equals 15 residues. The V gene's germline CDR1 is SGDLS and CDR2 YYNGEE. In nucleotides, the CDR3 is TGTGCCAGCAGCGCCCTTAGAGCAGGGGAAACTGAAGCTTTCTTT. This translates into CASSALRAGETEAFF.

The chain has TRBV28 and TRBJ2-2; TRBD2 matches at 9 bases. CDR3 length: 16 residues. Germline lookup yields CDR1 MDHEN and CDR2 SYDVKM. V was pared by 10 bases and J by 5 bases, with 14 bases of the junction left unmatched. For the CDR3, the DNA is TGTGCCACCAGAAGGGTCGGGACTAGCCGAACCGGGGAGCTGTTTTTT. Its translation is CATRRVGTSRTGELFF.

This chain links TRBV28 with TRBJ2-3; 11 positions agree with TRBD1. CDR3 length: 15 residues. Unmatched junction bases numbered 9, after V lost 7 bases and J lost 6 bases. In germline, CDR1 is MDHEN, CDR2 SYDVKM. The CDR3 sequence is CASNPGGQGEDTQYF. CDR3 in DNA: TGTGCCAGCAACCCGGGGGGACAGGGGGAGGATACGCAGTATTTT.

The chain recombines TRBV6-2 or TRBV6-3 with TRBJ1-4; D remains unclear. Germline V gene lookup returns CDR1 MNHEY and CDR2 SVGEGT. This CDR3 contains 13 residues. V lost 4 bases, J lost 7 bases, and 10 bases lay in between. CDR3 amino acids: CASSFGGIEKLFF. Here the CDR3 DNA reads TGTGCCAGCAGTTTTGGCGGGATTGAAAAACTGTTTTTT.

The chain carries TRBV27 and TRBJ2-3, with 8 bases lining up with TRBD2. The CDR3 has 15 amino acids. Germline V CDR1 and CDR2: MNHEY, SMNVEV (reference sequence). Germline trimming cut 2 bases from V and 6 bases from J; bases unmatched to any gene: 7. CDR3 region: CASSLVRGGLDTQYF. DNA of the CDR3: TGTGCCAGCAGTTTAGTTCGGGGGGGCCTGGATACGCAGTATTTT.

The chain employs TRBV28 and TRBJ2-2; 8 bases line up with TRBD1. After removal of 4 bases from V and 1 base from J, the junction contained 2 bases not matched to a gene. This CDR3 spans 15 amino acids. Germline V lookup: CDR1 MDHEN, CDR2 SYDVKM. The CDR3, as DNA: TGTGCCAGCAGTTCCGGACAGGGGAACACCGGGGAGCTGTTTTTT. It yields the protein CASSSGQGNTGELFF.